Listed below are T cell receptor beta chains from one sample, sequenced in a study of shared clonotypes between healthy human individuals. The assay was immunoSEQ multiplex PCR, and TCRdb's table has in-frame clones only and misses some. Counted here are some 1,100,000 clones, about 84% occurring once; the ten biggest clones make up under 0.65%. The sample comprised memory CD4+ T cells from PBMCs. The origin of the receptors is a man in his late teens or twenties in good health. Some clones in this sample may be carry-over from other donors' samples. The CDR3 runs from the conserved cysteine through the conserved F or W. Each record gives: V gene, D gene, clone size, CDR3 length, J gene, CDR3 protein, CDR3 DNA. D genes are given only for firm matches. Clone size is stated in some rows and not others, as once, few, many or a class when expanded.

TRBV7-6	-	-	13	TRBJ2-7	CASSPGGTGEQYF	TGTGCCAGCAGCCCCGGGGGTACGGGCGAGCAGTACTTC
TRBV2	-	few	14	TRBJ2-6	CASSAKAGANVLTF	TGTGCCAGCAGTGCAAAGGCTGGGGCCAACGTCCTGACTTTC
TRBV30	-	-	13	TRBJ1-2	CAWSVARVGGYTF	TGTGCCTGGAGTGTAGCCAGGGTAGGAGGCTACACCTTC
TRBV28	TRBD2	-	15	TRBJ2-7	CASSPTSGLSYEQYF	TGTGCCAGCAGTCCCACTAGCGGGTTATCCTACGAGCAGTACTTC
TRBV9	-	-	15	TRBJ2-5	CASSVASGVQETQYF	TGTGCCAGCAGCGTAGCCTCTGGGGTCCAAGAGACCCAGTACTTC
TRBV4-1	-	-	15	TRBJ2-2	CASSHQGAGTGELFF	TGCGCCAGCAGCCACCAAGGCGCCGGGACCGGGGAGCTGTTTTTT
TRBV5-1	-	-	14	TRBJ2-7	CASSRGQSAYEQYF	TGCGCCAGCAGTCGCGGACAGTCAGCCTACGAGCAGTACTTC
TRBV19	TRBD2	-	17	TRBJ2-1	CASRLAGGLSSYNEQFF	TGTGCCAGTAGACTAGCGGGAGGCCTTAGCTCCTACAATGAGCAGTTCTTC
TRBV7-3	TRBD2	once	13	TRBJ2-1	CASSPSGGNEQFF	TGTGCCAGCAGCCCGTCGGGGGGCAATGAGCAGTTCTTC
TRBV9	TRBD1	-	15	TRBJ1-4	CASSDRTGHNEKLFF	TGTGCCAGCAGTGACAGGACAGGGCATAATGAAAAACTGTTTTTT
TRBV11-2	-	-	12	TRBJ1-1	CASSPADRVAFF	TGTGCCAGCAGCCCCGCCGACAGAGTAGCTTTCTTT
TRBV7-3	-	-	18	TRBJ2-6	CASSHDGPLSSGANVLTF	TGTGCCAGCAGCCACGACGGACCGCTCTCTTCTGGGGCCAACGTCCTGACTTTC
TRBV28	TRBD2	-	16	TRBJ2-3	CASSPSGRGSTDTQYF	TGTGCCAGCAGTCCTAGCGGGAGGGGTTCCACAGATACGCAGTATTTT
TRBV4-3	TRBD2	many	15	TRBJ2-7	CASSQVSGSVGEQYF	TGCGCCAGCAGCCAAGTGAGCGGGAGTGTCGGCGAGCAGTACTTC
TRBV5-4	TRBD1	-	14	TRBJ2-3	CASSSDREADTQYF	TGTGCCAGCAGCTCGGACAGGGAGGCAGATACGCAGTATTTT
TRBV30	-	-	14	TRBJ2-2	CAWTTSGSTGELFF	TGTGCCTGGACGACCTCGGGGAGCACCGGGGAGCTGTTTTTT
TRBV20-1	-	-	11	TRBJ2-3	CSAPRTDTQYF	TGCAGTGCCCCCCGCACAGATACGCAGTATTTT
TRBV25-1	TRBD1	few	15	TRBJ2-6	CASRLTGAGANVLTF	TGTGCCAGCAGGTTAACAGGGGCTGGGGCCAACGTCCTGACTTTC
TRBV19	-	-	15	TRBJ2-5	CASSSSVTRKETQYF	TGTGCCAGTAGTTCGTCTGTGACTAGAAAAGAGACCCAGTACTTC
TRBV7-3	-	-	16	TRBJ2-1	CASSLTGTSFNNEQFF	TGTGCCAGCAGCTTAACTGGGACTTCATTCAACAATGAGCAGTTCTTC
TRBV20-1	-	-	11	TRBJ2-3	CSARGLYTQYF	TGCAGTGCTAGGGGCCTCTATACGCAGTATTTT
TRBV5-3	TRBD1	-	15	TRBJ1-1	CARSTKGGVSTEAFF	TGTGCCAGAAGCACAAAAGGGGGCGTGAGCACTGAAGCTTTCTTT
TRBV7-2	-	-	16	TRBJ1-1	CASSPGRRGAATEAFF	TGTGCCAGCAGCCCCGGTCGTCGGGGGGCTGCCACTGAAGCTTTCTTT
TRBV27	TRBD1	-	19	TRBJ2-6	CASSRNHRDRVSGANVLTF	TGTGCCAGCAGTCGAAATCACCGGGACAGGGTCTCTGGGGCCAACGTCCTGACTTTC
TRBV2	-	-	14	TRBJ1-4	CASGQTGFNEKLFF	TGTGCCAGCGGACAAACAGGGTTTAATGAAAAACTGTTTTTT
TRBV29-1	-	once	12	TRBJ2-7	CSYRGPYYEQYF	TGCAGCTACCGAGGGCCCTACTACGAGCAGTACTTC